This TCR beta chain appears in the sequencing data of a study of T-cell memory formation after mild COVID-19. At the level of the study: TCR clusters were mostly confined to one donor each.

This clonotype came up a few times. Its antigen is not known. Each CDR3 protein is one row after TCRdb ran MiXCR on the 5' RACE reads. This sample has around 300,000 distinct CDR3 sequences, with approximately 8.4% found just once. The study, taken as a whole, reports: Pre-infection memory harbored some responding clones, suggesting cross-reactive memory joined. Shrinking CD4+ clones resided mostly in CM and EM, and CD8+ ones in EMRA. Balance between CD4 and CD8 was seen in clones contracting day 15 to 85, and a CD4+ lean was seen in later expanders.

The CDR3 is 17 residues long. V trimming: 0 bases; J trimming: 4 bases; junction bases outside the gene matches: 11. Germline assignment: CDR1 DFQATT and CDR2 SNEGSKA (reference sequence). V gene TRBV20-1 combines with J gene TRBJ2-2; 7 positions match TRBD1. The clonotype originates from a man in his late teens or twenties who had mild COVID-19 (a few samples of this study predate the infection). Cell type and time point are not known. Material: PBMCs or a T cell subset sorted from them (not recorded which). The CDR3 DNA follows: TGCAGTGCTAGAGATGCCCGACAGGGCGGAGTCACCGGGGAGCTGTTTTTT. It yields the protein CSARDARQGGVTGELFF.